This T cell receptor (beta chain) came from a study of blood T cell repertoires in COVID-19. The overall study: Acute and convalescent COVID-19 specimens originated in the United States, Italy and Spain. PBMCs, B-cell-depleted T cells, or T cells provided the cDNA or gDNA that made up the material.

Authors' data handling: It was from reference gene primer amplification that nucleated cell counts were estimated. Generated by immunoSEQ multiplex PCR, the TCRdb table keeps only in-frame clones and is missing some. V and J calls and clone size are copied from that table; D and trimming were computed from the DNA. The profile shows about 250,000 clones, around four fifths of them singletons. The junction had 8 bases not matched to a gene; V was cut back by 8 bases and J by 6 bases. The germline V gene encodes CDR1 MNHEY and CDR2 SMNVEV (reference sequence). CDR3 length equals 15 residues. This clone turned up a few times.

Sample: peripheral blood. This chain uses TRBV27 with TRBJ1-6, with 9 bases matching TRBD1. The TCR was taken from a middle-aged woman with active or convalescent COVID-19. This CDR3 is CASRMDRGGNSPLHF. Here the CDR3 DNA reads TGTGCCAGCCGCATGGACAGGGGAGGTAATTCACCCCTCCACTTT.